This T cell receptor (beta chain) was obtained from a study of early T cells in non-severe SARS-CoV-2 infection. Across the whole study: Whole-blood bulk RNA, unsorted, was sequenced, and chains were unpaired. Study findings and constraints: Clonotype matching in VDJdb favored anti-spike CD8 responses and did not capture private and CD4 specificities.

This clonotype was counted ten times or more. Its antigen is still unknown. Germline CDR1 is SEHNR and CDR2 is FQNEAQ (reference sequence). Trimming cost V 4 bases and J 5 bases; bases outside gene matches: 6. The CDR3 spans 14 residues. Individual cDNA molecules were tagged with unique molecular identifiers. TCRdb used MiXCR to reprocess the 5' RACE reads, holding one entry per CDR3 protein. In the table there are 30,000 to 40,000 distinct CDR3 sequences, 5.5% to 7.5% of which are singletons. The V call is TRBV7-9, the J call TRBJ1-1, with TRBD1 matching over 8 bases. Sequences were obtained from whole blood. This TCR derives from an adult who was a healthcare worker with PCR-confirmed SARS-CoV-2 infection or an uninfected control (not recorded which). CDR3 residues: CASSWTGMETEAFF. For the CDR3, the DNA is TGTGCCAGCAGCTGGACAGGGATGGAAACTGAAGCTTTCTTT.